This T cell receptor (beta chain) was identified during a study of CD8+ T cells in alopecia areata. Remarks on this clone: Its antigen is unidentified.

Study findings and constraints: Researchers reported that TCR sharing among patients proved less clear than in mice, possibly HLA-linked.

The length of the CDR3 is 16 residues. Per germline, CDR1 MNHNY and CDR2 SVGAGI (reference sequence). V gave up 0 bases and J gave up 4 bases, with 13 bases separating them. Following extraction, RNA underwent reverse transcription to cDNA, which served as the sequencing template. The repertoire was sequenced with immunoSEQ multiplex PCR; TCRdb's copy has only in-frame clones and lacks some. The repertoire holds about 150,000 clones, 85% to 90% seen once, with less than 15% in the top ten. The origin of this receptor is a human donor with alopecia areata. This chain joins TRBV6-6 and TRBJ2-1; TRBD1 or TRBD2 may be the D gene (7 bases each). Sequences were derived from CD8+ T cells sorted from blood, sampled at week 0. CDR3 coding DNA: TGTGCCAGCAGTTACTCAGCAGGGGGGGTTTACAATGAGCAGTTCTTC. As protein: CASSYSAGGVYNEQFF.